This passage covers 28 T cell receptor beta chains from one sample sequenced in a study of blood T cell repertoires in COVID-19. TCRdb keeps only in-frame clones here, not all; method: immunoSEQ multiplex PCR. The table lists 150,000 to 180,000 clones, around 85% of them singletons. Sequencing was performed on peripheral blood. The receptors stem from a woman in her sixties or seventies with acute or convalescent COVID-19.

DNA for the CDR3: TGTGCCAGCAGGCCGACAGGGGGCGCGGGCATTCAGTACTTC. Amino acids: CASRPTGGAGIQYF. The rearrangement links TRBV27 to TRBJ2-4; TRBD1 matches at 10 bases. Germline V gene sequence: CDR1 MNHEY, CDR2 SMNVEV (reference sequence). This CDR3 is 14 amino acids long. After removal of 6 bases from V and 9 bases from J, the junction contained 8 bases not matched to a gene.

This chain connects TRBV6-6 to TRBJ1-3; TRBD1 matches at 7 bases. V was pared by 5 bases and J by 4 bases, with 14 bases of the junction left unmatched. This CDR3 comprises 17 residues. CDR1 and CDR2 from the germline V gene are MNHNY and SVGAGI (reference sequence). This CDR3 is CASSPRTGPLGGNTIYF. Written as DNA, the CDR3 is TGTGCCAGCAGTCCTCGGACAGGCCCGCTGGGAGGAAACACCATATATTTT.

The chain combines TRBV18 with TRBJ1-5; the match to TRBD1 covers 7 bases. The CDR3 has 14 amino acids. Germline CDR1 and CDR2: KGHSH and LQKENI. V trimming: 3 bases; J trimming: 3 bases; junction bases outside the gene matches: 2. The CDR3 reads CASSPTGDNQPQHF. For the CDR3, the DNA is TGTGCCAGCTCACCTACAGGGGACAATCAGCCCCAGCATTTT.

The chain recombines TRBV5-1 with TRBJ2-1, with 7 bases aligning to TRBD2. The junction had 4 bases not matched to a gene; V was cut back by 4 bases and J by 3 bases. The CDR3 runs 14 residues. Germline loops: CDR1 SGHRS, CDR2 YFSETQ. Written as DNA, the CDR3 is TGCGCCAGCAGCAGCGGGACTAACTACAATGAGCAGTTCTTC. Translated, it gives CASSSGTNYNEQFF. Full variable domain (missing parts from reference TRBV5-1 and TRBJ2-1): KAGVTQTPRYLIKTRGQQVTLSCSPISGHRSVSWYQQTPGQGLQFLFEYFSETQRNKGNFPGRFSGRQFSNSRSEMNVSTLELGDSALYLCASSSGTNYNEQFFGPGTRLTVL.

CDR3 sequence reads: CASSPNGQGLQPQHF. CDR3 DNA sequence: TGTGCCAGCTCACCGAACGGGCAGGGTCTACAGCCCCAGCATTTT. The rearrangement links TRBV18 to TRBJ1-5; maybe TRBD1 (5 bases). This CDR3 comprises 15 residues. Germline V gene sequence: CDR1 KGHSH, CDR2 LQKENI. Trimming shortened V by 3 bases and J by 7 bases, and 16 bases separated the two germline ends.

V is TRBV27 and J is TRBJ1-2; D uncertain. Germline assignment: CDR1 MNHEY and CDR2 SMNVEV (reference sequence). The CDR3 covers 13 residues. V shed 2 bases and J shed 7 bases, with 11 bases lying between them. The CDR3 region has the DNA TGTGCCAGCAGTTTAAAGATCGGGGTTGGCTACACCTTC. It codes for CASSLKIGVGYTF.

This rearrangement joins TRBV6-6 to TRBJ1-4; 8 nucleotides agree with TRBD1. CDR1 is MNHNY and CDR2 is SVGAGI in the germline V gene (reference sequence). There are 16 residues in the CDR3. Trimming removed 6 bases from V and 5 bases from J; junction bases left unmatched: 11. DNA of the CDR3: TGTGCCAGCAGACCGACCCAGGGACAGGAAAATGAAAAACTGTTTTTT. It translates to CASRPTQGQENEKLFF.

The chain recombines TRBV9 with TRBJ1-4; D possibly corresponds to TRBD1 (6 bases). CDR3 length: 15 amino acids. CDR1 is SGDLS, CDR2 YYNGEE, per germline. V was cut by 0 bases and J by 2 bases, with 8 bases left in between. CDR3 residues: CASSVERGTNEKLFF. In DNA, the CDR3 is TGTGCCAGCAGCGTAGAGAGGGGGACTAATGAAAAACTGTTTTTT.

The chain combines TRBV19 with TRBJ2-1; 8 bases agree with TRBD2. V trimming: 2 bases; J trimming: 7 bases; junction bases outside the gene matches: 7. The V gene's germline CDR1 is LNHDA and CDR2 SQIVND (reference sequence). This CDR3 is built from 15 residues. In nucleotides, the CDR3 is TGTGCCAGTAGTATAACCGGGGGGGCCCAAAATGAGCAGTTCTTC. This encodes CASSITGGAQNEQFF.

Only one count was recorded for this clone. DNA for the CDR3: TGTGCCAGCAGATACAGGGGGCTTGGAGGCTACACCTTC. Encoded protein: CASRYRGLGGYTF. The J gene is TRBJ1-2, the V gene TRBV6-5; 9 nucleotides match TRBD1. The germline V gene encodes CDR1 MNHEY and CDR2 SVGAGI. The J segment lost 8 bases and the V segment lost 6 bases, leaving 7 bases of the junction unmatched. This CDR3 is 13 amino acids long.

The chain combines TRBV10-3 with TRBJ2-5; TRBD2 aligns across 7 bases. Germline CDR1 reads ENHRY; CDR2 reads SYGVKD. The CDR3 has 14 residues. V was clipped by 5 bases and J by 2 bases; unmatched bases: 5. The CDR3 sequence: CAISRSGIQETQYF. The CDR3, as DNA: TGTGCCATCAGTAGAAGCGGGATACAAGAGACCCAGTACTTC.

The chain uses TRBV19 and TRBJ1-3; unclear D gene. Germline lookup yields CDR1 LNHDA and CDR2 SQIVND (reference sequence). V shed 5 bases and J shed 2 bases, with 13 bases lying between them. The CDR3 is 15 residues long. This chain's CDR3 is CASSPQVTTGNTIYF. As DNA, the CDR3 is TGTGCCAGTAGTCCGCAGGTTACGACTGGAAACACCATATATTTT.

This chain connects TRBV10-3 to TRBJ1-1; possibly TRBD1 for D (5 bases). Trimming pared 10 bases from V and 1 base from J, leaving 13 bases between. Germline V CDR1 and CDR2: ENHRY, SYGVKD. The CDR3 contains 13 residues. In DNA, the CDR3 is TGTGCCACCGCGGGACTGGGGAACACTGAAGCTTTCTTT. Translating it yields CATAGLGNTEAFF.

The gene calls are TRBV2 and TRBJ2-7, with 7 bases that match TRBD1. The CDR3 length is 13 residues. Germline V CDR1 and CDR2: SNHLY, FYNNEI. V was clipped by 6 bases and J by 7 bases; unmatched bases: 9. For the CDR3, the DNA is TGTGCCAGCAGAGGGACAGCAACTTGGGAGCAGTACGTC. This sequence encodes CASRGTATWEQYV.

The chain is built from TRBV3-1 (or the pseudogene TRBV3-2) and TRBJ1-2; D gene unclear. CDR1 and CDR2 from the germline V gene are LGHDT and YNNKEL (reference sequence). The CDR3 sequence is 15 residues long. Trimming cost V 1 base and J 7 bases, with 16 bases left between them. Here the CDR3 reads CASSQAGINPAGYTF. For the CDR3, the DNA is TGTGCCAGCAGCCAAGCGGGGATAAACCCGGCTGGCTACACCTTC.

The chain recombines TRBV7-3 with TRBJ1-3; TRBD1 might be the D (6 bases). The CDR3 contains 14 residues. The V gene's germline CDR1 is SGHTA and CDR2 FQGTGA. V shed 8 bases and J shed 0 bases, with 11 bases lying between them. The CDR3 DNA sequence: TGTGCCAGCCAACAGGGCCCCTCTGGAAACACCATATATTTT. It is translated as CASQQGPSGNTIYF.

The CDR3 DNA sequence: TGTGCCAGCAGTTTCGACAGGTCCTACAATGAGCAGTTCTTC. Protein product: CASSFDRSYNEQFF. J is TRBJ2-1 and V is TRBV7-2; D possibly corresponds to TRBD1 (6 bases). The V and J ends lost 6 bases and 1 base respectively, with 10 bases between them. The CDR3 extends over 14 amino acids. CDR1 SGHTA and CDR2 FQGNSA come from the germline V gene.

The sample holds a few counts of this clone. The chain carries TRBV5-5 and TRBJ1-2; 7 bases match TRBD1. V lost 5 bases, J lost 0 bases, and 7 bases stayed unmatched. Germline values: CDR1 SGHKS, CDR2 YYEKEE (reference sequence). There are 15 residues in the CDR3. CDR3 loop: CASSIQGGANYGYTF. The CDR3 DNA is TGTGCCAGCAGTATCCAGGGGGGAGCTAACTATGGCTACACCTTC.

This chain links TRBV5-8 with TRBJ1-2; D call uncertain. The CDR3 runs to 15 residues. Germline CDR1 reads SGHTS; CDR2 reads YDEGEE. Trimming took off 1 base at V and 5 bases at J, with 15 bases between the two ends. The CDR3 DNA is TGTGCCAGCAGCTTGTTGGGCAGATCGGATTATGGCTACACCTTC. Protein product: CASSLLGRSDYGYTF.

This clone showed up just once. The rearrangement links TRBV15 to TRBJ2-7, with 8 bases aligning to TRBD1. Germline values: CDR1 LNHNV, CDR2 YYDKDF (reference sequence). This CDR3 has 11 residues. The CDR3 nucleotides are TGTGCCACCAGCAGAAGCGACAGGGGAGCGGTC. Translation: CATSRSDRGAV.

V gene TRBV7-9 combines with J gene TRBJ1-4; perhaps TRBD1 as D (6 bases). The CDR3 is 15 amino acids. The germline V and J ends were trimmed by 5 bases and 3 bases, with 13 bases remaining between them. Per the germline V gene, CDR1 is SEHNR and CDR2 is FQNEAQ (reference sequence). CDR3 bases: TGTGCCAGCAGCCCGCAACAGGGACCTAATGAAAAACTGTTTTTT. Translation gives CASSPQQGPNEKLFF.

V gene TRBV11-2 combines with J gene TRBJ1-4, with unresolved D. The CDR3 runs to 12 residues. The V end was cut by 1 base, the J end by 7 bases, with 4 bases between. Looked up from germline, CDR1 is SGHAT and CDR2 is FQNNGV. CDR3 residues: CASSLGPEKLFF. For the CDR3, the DNA is TGTGCCAGCAGCTTAGGGCCTGAAAAACTGTTTTTT.

This chain connects TRBV7-9 to TRBJ2-5; D may be TRBD1 (6 bases). V dropped 9 bases and J dropped 6 bases, with 14 bases sitting between them. This CDR3 spans 12 amino acids. The germline V gene encodes CDR1 SEHNR and CDR2 FQNEAQ (reference sequence). CDR3 residues: CASSRGGQTQYF. DNA for the CDR3: TGTGCCAGTAGCAGGGGCGGGCAGACCCAGTACTTC.

A single count supports this clone. This chain's CDR3 is CASSLQGRVNYGYTF. CDR3 coding DNA: TGTGCCAGCAGCTTGCAGGGGAGGGTAAACTATGGCTACACCTTC. The chain uses TRBV7-9 and TRBJ1-2; D possibly corresponds to TRBD1 (6 bases). The CDR3 runs to 15 residues. Trimming removed 3 bases at V and 2 bases at J, with 13 bases between. Germline V gene sequence: CDR1 SEHNR, CDR2 FQNEAQ (reference sequence).

The V call is TRBV11-1, the J call TRBJ1-2; 10 bases align to TRBD1. From germline, CDR1 is SGHAT and CDR2 FQDESV (reference sequence). The V gene end was trimmed by 5 bases and the J gene end by 6 bases; junction bases not matched to a gene: 6. The CDR3 is made up of 14 amino acids. The CDR3 here is CASSLSGTGDGYTF. CDR3 DNA sequence: TGTGCCAGCAGCCTCTCCGGGACAGGGGATGGCTACACCTTC.

This clone was observed once. V gene TRBV5-4 combines with J gene TRBJ1-1; weak D call: TRBD1 (6 bases). V was clipped by 3 bases and J by 7 bases, with 25 bases between them. The CDR3 spans 17 residues. CDR1 and CDR2 (germline): SGHNT, YYREEE (reference sequence). For the CDR3, the DNA is TGTGCCAGCAGCTCACAGGGACGGGCGCGCTTGTACGGTGAAGCTTTCTTT. Translated: CASSSQGRARLYGEAFF.

This clone was observed a few times. This chain connects TRBV3-1 (or the pseudogene TRBV3-2) to TRBJ1-2, with 8 nucleotides matching TRBD1. With V trimmed by 4 bases and J by 0 bases, 4 bases remained unmatched. CDR3 length: 15 residues. CDR1 is LGHDT, CDR2 YNNKEL, per germline (reference sequence). CDR3 protein: CASSPGTGANYGYTF. The DNA of the CDR3 is TGTGCCAGCAGCCCCGGGACAGGTGCTAACTATGGCTACACCTTC.

Only one count was recorded for this clone. This sequence joins TRBV4-2 and TRBJ1-2; possibly TRBD1 for D (5 bases). With 1 base removed from V and 8 bases from J, the gap between germline ends came to 20 bases. Germline V gene sequence: CDR1 LGHNA, CDR2 YNFKEQ. This CDR3 is 16 amino acids long. The CDR3 nucleotides are TGTGCCAGCAGCCAAGGCCGGACCGGGGGGGAGAAAGGCTACACCTTC. Amino acid sequence: CASSQGRTGGEKGYTF.